A single sample is the source of the 28 T cell receptor beta chains below, sequenced in a study of blood T cell repertoires in COVID-19. Clones were read by immunoSEQ multiplex PCR, and TCRdb kept only the in-frame ones, dropping some. The profile covers around 44,000 clones, with 80% to 95% appearing a single time and 12% taken by the ten largest. Sequenced sample: peripheral blood. These TCRs come from a human donor in a cohort sampled during active COVID-19.

The CDR3 loop reads CASSPPRGWASADTQYF. The CDR3 DNA reads TGCGCCAGCAGCCCCCCCAGGGGCTGGGCGAGCGCAGATACGCAGTATTTT. This rearrangement joins TRBV4-1 to TRBJ2-3, with D possibly TRBD1 on 6 matching bases. CDR1 is MGHRA, CDR2 YSYEKL, per germline. The CDR3 totals 17 residues. Between the trimmed V and J ends, which lost 4 bases and 4 bases, there was a span of 21 bases.

The V gene is TRBV6-5, the J gene TRBJ1-2, with 9 bases lining up with TRBD1. Germline V gene lookup returns CDR1 MNHEY and CDR2 SVGAGI. V lost 2 bases to trimming and J lost 5 bases; unmatched junction nucleotides: 3. The length of the CDR3 is 14 residues. The CDR3, as DNA: TGTGCCAGCAGTTACGGGACAGGGATGTATGGCTACACCTTC. Translation gives CASSYGTGMYGYTF.

J is TRBJ1-1 and V is TRBV7-9, with 8 positions matching TRBD1. V trimming: 3 bases; J trimming: 9 bases; junction bases outside the gene matches: 6. The CDR3 is made up of 13 amino acids. Per the germline V gene, CDR1 is SEHNR and CDR2 is FQNEAQ (reference sequence). As DNA, the CDR3 is TGTGCCAGCAGCTTCCAGCGACAGGGGAAAGCTTTCTTT. Encoded protein: CASSFQRQGKAFF.

This rearrangement joins TRBV29-1 to TRBJ2-1; D uncertain. The CDR3 is 12 amino acids. Looked up from germline, CDR1 is SQVTM and CDR2 is ANQGSEA. The CDR3: CSSVIFYNEQFF. CDR3 nucleotide sequence: TGCAGTTCAGTTATTTTCTACAATGAGCAGTTCTTC.

V and J are TRBV28 and TRBJ2-7; TRBD2 might be the D (5 bases). V lost 3 bases to trimming and J lost 4 bases, with 13 bases between them. This CDR3 contains 14 residues. Germline assignment: CDR1 MDHEN and CDR2 SYDVKM. CDR3 protein: CASSLKPPGYEQYF. The CDR3 region has the DNA TGTGCCAGCAGTTTGAAGCCGCCGGGGTACGAGCAGTACTTC.

This chain links TRBV6-2 or TRBV6-3 with TRBJ1-1; 7 bases match TRBD1. The V gene end was trimmed by 2 bases and the J gene end by 1 base; junction bases not matched to a gene: 7. Per germline, CDR1 MNHEY and CDR2 SVGEGT. The CDR3 spans 16 residues. DNA of the CDR3: TGTGCCAGCAGTTACGCGGGACAGACGACGAACACTGAAGCTTTCTTT. Encoded protein: CASSYAGQTTNTEAFF.

This clone was counted once. The chain combines TRBV5-1 with TRBJ2-3; TRBD2 matches 8 bases. Germline-derived CDR1 and CDR2 are SGHRS and YFSETQ. V was clipped by 5 bases and J by 7 bases; unmatched bases: 12. CDR3 length: 15 residues. CDR3 residues: CASSSGGAGSNTQYF. In nucleotides, the CDR3 is TGCGCCAGCAGTTCGGGGGGGGCCGGGTCGAATACGCAGTATTTT.

This chain joins TRBV19 and TRBJ2-7; D not certain. The germline V and J ends were trimmed by 0 bases and 1 base, with 4 bases remaining between them. The CDR3 loop spans 13 amino acids. CDR1 and CDR2 from the germline V gene are LNHDA and SQIVND (reference sequence). CDR3 bases: TGTGCCAGTAGTATAGACAGGTCCTACGAGCAGTACTTC. Its protein product is CASSIDRSYEQYF.

This chain links TRBV5-5 with TRBJ1-3; D ambiguous. V lost 4 bases, J lost 0 bases, and 11 bases lay in between. The germline CDR1 and CDR2 sequences are SGHKS and YYEKEE (reference sequence). CDR3 size: 15 residues. CDR3 amino acids: CASSRVRGSGNTIYF. For the CDR3, the DNA is TGTGCCAGCAGCCGTGTACGAGGCTCTGGAAACACCATATATTTT.

This chain joins TRBV6-5 and TRBJ1-2; 7 nucleotides align to TRBD1. This CDR3 is built from 15 residues. Germline V gene data show CDR1 as MNHEY and CDR2 as SVGAGI. After removal of 6 bases from V and 5 bases from J, the junction contained 12 bases not matched to a gene. The CDR3 DNA follows: TGTGCCAGCAGGACCCTCCAGGGGACAGATTATGGCTACACCTTC. It codes for CASRTLQGTDYGYTF.

This chain's CDR3 is CASSLGPSGTHNEQFF. As DNA, the CDR3 is TGCGCCAGCAGCTTGGGGCCTAGCGGAACCCACAATGAGCAGTTCTTC. The rearrangement links TRBV5-1 to TRBJ2-1, with 7 bases matching TRBD2. This CDR3 is built from 16 residues. Germline lookup yields CDR1 SGHRS and CDR2 YFSETQ. V dropped 0 bases and J dropped 5; count of bases not matched to a gene: 8.

J is TRBJ2-2 and V is TRBV5-4; the D gene is possibly TRBD1 (5 bases). CDR3 length: 16 residues. Per germline, CDR1 SGHNT and CDR2 YYREEE (reference sequence). The V gene lost 2 bases and the J gene lost 2 bases, with 13 bases spanning the gap. CDR3 bases: TGTGCCAGCAGCTTCCCTCCAGGGTCAAACACCGGGGAGCTGTTTTTT. This translates into CASSFPPGSNTGELFF.

The chain couples TRBV3-1 (or the pseudogene TRBV3-2) to TRBJ2-4; 7 bases fit TRBD2. Per germline, CDR1 LGHDT and CDR2 YNNKEL (reference sequence). The CDR3 sequence is 17 residues long. Unmatched junction bases numbered 9, after V lost 4 bases and J lost 0 bases. The CDR3 is CASSLGLESVAKNIQYF. For the CDR3, the DNA is TGTGCCAGCAGCCTAGGACTAGAAAGTGTAGCCAAAAACATTCAGTACTTC.

DNA for the CDR3: TGTGCCAGCCCTACCCGGCCAGACTTCGCAGATACGCAGTATTTT. Encoded protein: CASPTRPDFADTQYF. The V gene is TRBV5-6, the J gene TRBJ2-3; D not resolved. Trimming left V 7 bases short and J 4 bases short, with 19 bases between. The CDR3 spans 15 residues. CDR1 SGHDT and CDR2 YYEEEE come from the germline V gene.

The chain uses TRBV27 and TRBJ2-1; D unresolved. V was cut by 2 bases and J by 4 bases, with 12 bases left in between. Germline-derived CDR1 and CDR2 are MNHEY and SMNVEV (reference sequence). The CDR3 is 15 residues long. The CDR3 coding sequence is TGTGCCAGCAGTTTAGGCGCGGAGCCGTACAATGAGCAGTTCTTC. Translating it yields CASSLGAEPYNEQFF.

This sequence joins TRBV6-5 and TRBJ1-2; D perhaps matches TRBD1 (5 bases). Germline V gene data show CDR1 as MNHEY and CDR2 as SVGAGI. The CDR3 spans 12 residues. Between the trimmed V and J ends, which lost 7 bases and 4 bases, there was a span of 10 bases. CDR3 sequence: CASTGLSYGYTF. The CDR3 coding sequence is TGTGCCAGCACGGGACTTTCCTATGGCTACACCTTC.

The chain links TRBV7-2 to TRBJ2-7; tentatively, D is TRBD1 (6 bases). The CDR3 runs 14 residues. The germline V gene encodes CDR1 SGHTA and CDR2 FQGNSA. Trimming pared 3 bases from V and 7 bases from J, leaving 16 bases between. The CDR3 loop is CASSLSRPQGEQYF. The CDR3 DNA reads TGTGCCAGCAGCTTGTCGCGGCCTCAGGGGGAGCAGTACTTC. The entire variable domain, with the rest obtained from reference TRBV7-2 and TRBJ2-7, is as follows: GAGVSQSPSNKVTEKGKDVELRCDPISGHTALYWYRQSLGQGLEFLIYFQGNSAPDKSGLPSDRFSAERTGGSVSTLTIQRTQQEDSAVYLCASSLSRPQGEQYFGPGTRLTVT.

As regards this clone: The same CDR3 is also encoded by other DNA sequences in this sample. This sequence joins TRBV18 and TRBJ2-7; a weak D match, TRBD1 (5 bases). This CDR3 contains 14 residues. V lost 1 base and J 1 base, leaving 8 bases between the germline ends. Germline CDR1 is KGHSH and CDR2 is LQKENI. CDR3 bases: TGTGCCAGCTCACCACTTCAGGGTTCCTACGAGCAGTACTTC. Its protein product is CASSPLQGSYEQYF.

The V call is TRBV28, the J call TRBJ1-1, with a tentative D call TRBD1 (6 bases). V lost 2 bases and J 4 bases, leaving 14 bases between the germline ends. CDR3 length: 15 residues. Germline lookup yields CDR1 MDHEN and CDR2 SYDVKM. CDR3 sequence reads: CASSLQQGGSTEAFF. The CDR3 DNA sequence: TGTGCCAGCAGTTTACAACAGGGCGGGAGCACTGAAGCTTTCTTT. The variable domain in full, completed from reference TRBV28 and TRBJ1-1, reads DVKVTQSSRYLVKRTGEKVFLECVQDMDHENMFWYRQDPGLGLRLIYFSYDVKMKEKGDIPEGYSVSREKKERFSLILESASTNQTSMYLCASSLQQGGSTEAFFGQGTRLTVV.

The genes are TRBV4-3 and TRBJ2-2; tentatively, D is TRBD2 (5 bases). The ends were cut back, 4 bases at V and 3 bases at J, with 9 bases in the middle. Per the germline V gene, CDR1 is LGHNA and CDR2 is YSLEER. The CDR3 is 14 residues long. DNA of the CDR3: TGCGCCAGCAGCCCCGGGGTGGACACCGGGGAGCTGTTTTTT. It translates to CASSPGVDTGELFF.

The chain employs TRBV10-3 and TRBJ1-2; D possibly corresponds to TRBD1 (6 bases). Germline loops: CDR1 ENHRY, CDR2 SYGVKD. V was cut by 5 bases and J by 4 bases, with 11 bases left in between. There are 13 residues in the CDR3. Here the CDR3 reads CAISLTGSYGYTF. CDR3 sequence (DNA): TGTGCCATCAGTTTGACAGGTAGCTATGGCTACACCTTC.

The V gene is TRBV6-2 or TRBV6-3, the J gene TRBJ1-2, with a tentative D call TRBD1 (6 bases). Germline CDR1 is MNHEY and CDR2 is SVGEGT. The ends were cut back, 3 bases at V and 0 bases at J, with 14 bases in the middle. This CDR3 is built from 16 residues. This CDR3 is CASSYSGTTANYGYTF. CDR3 coding DNA: TGTGCCAGCAGTTATTCAGGGACAACAGCTAACTATGGCTACACCTTC.

The chain links TRBV18 to TRBJ2-2; perhaps TRBD1 as D (6 bases). V was cut by 5 bases and J by 2 bases, with 12 bases left in between. This CDR3 comprises 15 residues. The germline CDR1 and CDR2 sequences are KGHSH and LQKENI. CDR3: CASSARTANTGELFF. CDR3 DNA: TGTGCCAGCTCAGCCCGGACAGCCAACACCGGGGAGCTGTTTTTT.

This chain uses TRBV9 with TRBJ1-5; D remains unclear. The germline V gene has CDR1 SGDLS and CDR2 YYNGEE. CDR3 length: 13 amino acids. V gave up 1 base and J gave up 4 bases, with 6 bases separating them. The CDR3 region has the DNA TGTGCCAGCAGCGTATCGGGAAATCAGCCCCAGCATTTT. Translated, it gives CASSVSGNQPQHF.

In DNA form, the CDR3 reads TGCGCCAGCAGCCCGGGTGGCTATGGCTACACCTTC. It is translated as CASSPGGYGYTF. The V call is TRBV4-3, the J call TRBJ1-2; D is undetermined. Trimming stripped 4 bases from V and 4 bases from J, with 7 bases between. Looked up from germline, CDR1 is LGHNA and CDR2 is YSLEER. The CDR3 has 12 amino acids.

This chain uses TRBV12-3 or TRBV12-4 with TRBJ1-2; D gene ambiguous. The CDR3 extends over 12 amino acids. V lost 7 bases to trimming and J lost 8 bases, with 14 bases between them. In DNA form, the CDR3 reads TGTGCCAGCACCCGTGGCGGGCAGGGCTACACCTTC. Its protein is CASTRGGQGYTF.

The V call is TRBV24-1, the J call TRBJ2-5, with 7 nucleotides matching TRBD1. CDR3 length equals 16 residues. Germline trimming cut 3 bases from V and 4 bases from J; bases unmatched to any gene: 10. Germline V lookup: CDR1 KGHDR, CDR2 SFDVKD. The chain's CDR3 is CATSDVTGMGSETQYF. The CDR3 DNA reads TGTGCCACCAGTGATGTGACAGGGATGGGATCAGAGACCCAGTACTTC.

The chain carries TRBV18 and TRBJ1-1, with 7 bases that match TRBD1. CDR3 size: 13 residues. Germline loops: CDR1 KGHSH, CDR2 LQKENI. Unmatched junction bases numbered 1, after V lost 3 bases and J lost 3 bases. The CDR3 reads CASSPTGDTEAFF. The CDR3, as DNA: TGTGCCAGCTCACCTACAGGGGACACTGAAGCTTTCTTT.